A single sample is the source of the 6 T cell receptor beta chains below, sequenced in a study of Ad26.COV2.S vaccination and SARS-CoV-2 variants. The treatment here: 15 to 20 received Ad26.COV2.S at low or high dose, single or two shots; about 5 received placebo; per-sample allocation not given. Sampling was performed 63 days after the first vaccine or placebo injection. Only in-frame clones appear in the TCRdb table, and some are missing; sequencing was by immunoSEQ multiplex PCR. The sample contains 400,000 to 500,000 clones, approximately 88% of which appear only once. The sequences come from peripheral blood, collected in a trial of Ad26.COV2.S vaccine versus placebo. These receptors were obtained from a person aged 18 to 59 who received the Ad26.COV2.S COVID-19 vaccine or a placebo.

CDR3 loop: CASRGQGVGYTF. The CDR3 coding sequence is TGTGCCAGTAGGGGACAGGGAGTCGGCTACACCTTC. The chain combines TRBV19 with TRBJ1-2; 9 bases map to TRBD1. Germline V CDR1 and CDR2: LNHDA, SQIVND (reference sequence). The CDR3 runs 12 residues. V shed 6 bases, J shed 8 bases, and the junction held 4 bases outside the gene matches.

CDR3 nucleotides: TGCAGCGTTGAAGGGGGACAGGGGGGCAGTGAAAAACTGTTTTTT. The encoded protein is CSVEGGQGGSEKLFF. The chain joins TRBV29-1 to TRBJ1-4, with 11 positions matching TRBD1. The germline CDR1 and CDR2 sequences are SQVTM and ANQGSEA. Trimming cost V 1 base and J 7 bases; bases outside gene matches: 5. This CDR3 has 15 amino acids.

CDR3 protein: CASSLATSGPQETQYF. The CDR3 region has the DNA TGTGCCAGCAGCTTGGCGACTAGCGGGCCCCAGGAGACCCAGTACTTC. The chain joins TRBV5-5 to TRBJ2-5; 10 bases fit TRBD2. Germline V CDR1 and CDR2: SGHKS, YYEKEE (reference sequence). This CDR3 contains 16 residues. The trim removed 0 bases at V and 5 bases at J, leaving 7 bases unmatched.

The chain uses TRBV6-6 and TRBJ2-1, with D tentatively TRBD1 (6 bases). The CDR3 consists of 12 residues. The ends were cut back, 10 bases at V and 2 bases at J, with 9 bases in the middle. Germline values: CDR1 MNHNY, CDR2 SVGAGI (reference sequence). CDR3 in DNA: TGTGCCATTAAGGGGGCCTACAATGAGCAGTTCTTC. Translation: CAIKGAYNEQFF.

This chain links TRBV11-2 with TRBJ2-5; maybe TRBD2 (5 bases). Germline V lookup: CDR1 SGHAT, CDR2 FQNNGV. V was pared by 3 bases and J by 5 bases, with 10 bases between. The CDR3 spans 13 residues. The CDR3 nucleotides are TGTGCCAGCAGCTTGCGGACGGGGGAGACCCAGTACTTC. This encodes CASSLRTGETQYF.

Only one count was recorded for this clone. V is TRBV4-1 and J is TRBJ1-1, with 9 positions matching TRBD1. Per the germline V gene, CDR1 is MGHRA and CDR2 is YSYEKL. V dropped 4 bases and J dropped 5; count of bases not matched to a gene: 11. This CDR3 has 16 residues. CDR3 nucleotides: TGCGCCAGCAGCCCTCGGGACAGGGCCCCCGTGACTGAAGCTTTCTTT. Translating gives CASSPRDRAPVTEAFF.